This TCR beta chain stems from a study of technical replicates of blood from several donors. The CDR3 totals 17 residues. The germline V gene has CDR1 SGHTA and CDR2 FQGTGA. Trimming pared 2 bases from V and 5 bases from J, leaving 22 bases between. TCRdb's copy holds only in-frame clones and misses some; the assay was immunoSEQ multiplex PCR. The sample contains tens of thousands of clones, 90% of which appear only once. The TCR sequence derives from a human donor in good health. Some clones in this sample may be carry-over from other donors' samples. The material sequenced was PBMCs. The rearrangement uses TRBV7-3 and TRBJ2-7; a possible D gene is TRBD2 (6 bases). CDR3 sequence: CASSLGLAGSGQNEQYF. The CDR3 DNA reads TGTGCCAGCAGCTTAGGATTGGCGGGATCTGGCCAGAACGAGCAGTACTTC.